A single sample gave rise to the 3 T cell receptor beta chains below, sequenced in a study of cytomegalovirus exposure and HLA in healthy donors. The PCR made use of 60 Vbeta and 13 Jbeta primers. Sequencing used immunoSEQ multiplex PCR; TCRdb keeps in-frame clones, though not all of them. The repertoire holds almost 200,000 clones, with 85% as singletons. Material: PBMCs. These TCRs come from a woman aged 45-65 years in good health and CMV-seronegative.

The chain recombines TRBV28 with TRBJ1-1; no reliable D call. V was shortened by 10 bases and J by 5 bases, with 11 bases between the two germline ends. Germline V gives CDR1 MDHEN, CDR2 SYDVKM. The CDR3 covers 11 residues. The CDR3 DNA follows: TGTGCCACCCGGGGAGGTACTGAAGCTTTCTTT. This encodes CATRGGTEAFF. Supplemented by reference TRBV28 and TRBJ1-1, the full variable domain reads DVKVTQSSRYLVKRTGEKVFLECVQDMDHENMFWYRQDPGLGLRLIYFSYDVKMKEKGDIPEGYSVSREKKERFSLILESASTNQTSMYLCATRGGTEAFFGQGTRLTVV.

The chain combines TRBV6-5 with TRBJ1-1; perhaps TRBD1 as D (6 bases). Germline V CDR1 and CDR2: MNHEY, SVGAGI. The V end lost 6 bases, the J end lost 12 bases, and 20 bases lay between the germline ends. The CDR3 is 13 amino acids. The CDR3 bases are TGTGCCAGCAGGATCCCGTGGCAGGGGCGAACTTTCTTT. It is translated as CASRIPWQGRTFF.

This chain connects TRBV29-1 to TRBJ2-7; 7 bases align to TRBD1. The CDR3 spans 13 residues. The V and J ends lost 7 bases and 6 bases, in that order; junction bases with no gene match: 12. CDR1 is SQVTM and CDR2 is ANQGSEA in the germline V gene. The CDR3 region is CSATRQGPGEQYF. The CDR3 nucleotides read TGCAGCGCCACTAGACAGGGCCCTGGCGAGCAGTACTTC.